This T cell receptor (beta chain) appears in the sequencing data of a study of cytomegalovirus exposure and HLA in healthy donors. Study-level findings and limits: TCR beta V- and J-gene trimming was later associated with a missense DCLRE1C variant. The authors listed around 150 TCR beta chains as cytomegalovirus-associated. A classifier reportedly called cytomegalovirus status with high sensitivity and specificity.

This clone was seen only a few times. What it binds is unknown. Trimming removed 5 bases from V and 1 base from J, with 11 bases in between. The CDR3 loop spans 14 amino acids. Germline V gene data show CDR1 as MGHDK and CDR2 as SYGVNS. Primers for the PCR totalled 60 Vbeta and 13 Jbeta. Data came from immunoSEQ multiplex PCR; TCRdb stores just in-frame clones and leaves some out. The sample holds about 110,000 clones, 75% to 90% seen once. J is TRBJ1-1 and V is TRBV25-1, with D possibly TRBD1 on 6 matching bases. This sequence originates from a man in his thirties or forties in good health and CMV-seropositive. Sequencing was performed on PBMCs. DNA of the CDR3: TGTGCCAGCAGTCACAGGGCCCAGAACACTGAAGCTTTCTTT. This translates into CASSHRAQNTEAFF.